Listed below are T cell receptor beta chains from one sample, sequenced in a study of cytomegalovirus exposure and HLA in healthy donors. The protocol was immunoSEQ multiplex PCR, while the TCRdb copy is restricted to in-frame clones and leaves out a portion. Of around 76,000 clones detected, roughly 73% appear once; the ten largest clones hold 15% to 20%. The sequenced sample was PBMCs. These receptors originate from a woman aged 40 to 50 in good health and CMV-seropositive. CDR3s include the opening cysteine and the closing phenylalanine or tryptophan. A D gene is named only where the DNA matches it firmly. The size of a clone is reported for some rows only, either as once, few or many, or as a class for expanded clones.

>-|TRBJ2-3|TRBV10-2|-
TGCGCCAGCAGTGCTAAGCGGTACACAGATACGCAGTATTTT
CASSAKRYTDTQYF
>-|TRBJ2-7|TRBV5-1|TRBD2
TGCGCCAGCAGCTCTGGTCCGGGACTAGCCCCATACGAGCAGTACTTC
CASSSGPGLAPYEQYF
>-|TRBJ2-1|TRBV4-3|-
TGCGCCAGCAGCCAAGCGCGGTCGGGAGTATACAATGAGCAGTTCTTC
CASSQARSGVYNEQFF
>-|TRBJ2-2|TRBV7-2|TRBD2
TGTGCCAGCAGCTTGACCGGGACTAGCGGACTGAACACCGGGGAGCTGTTTTTT
CASSLTGTSGLNTGELFF
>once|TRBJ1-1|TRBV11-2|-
TGTGCCAGCAGCTTCGCGGCAGGGATGGGCACTGAAGCTTTCTTT
CASSFAAGMGTEAFF
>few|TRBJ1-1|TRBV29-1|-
TGCAGCGTTGAGATCGGCGGGATAACTGAAGCTTTCTTT
CSVEIGGITEAFF
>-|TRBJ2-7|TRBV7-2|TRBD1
TGTGCCAGCAGCGATCGGACAGGGGGCGTCGACGAGCAGTACTTC
CASSDRTGGVDEQYF
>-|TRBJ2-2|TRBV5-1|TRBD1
TGCGCCAGCAGCCGGGACAGCCAAGGAAGCGGGGAGCTGTTTTTT
CASSRDSQGSGELFF
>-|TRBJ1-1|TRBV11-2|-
TGTGCCAGCAGCCCCGCCGGGGGTACTAATAATGAAGCTTTCTTT
CASSPAGGTNNEAFF
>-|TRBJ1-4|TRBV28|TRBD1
TGTGCCAGCAGGTCAGGGGGCCAGTCAGGGAAACTGTTTTTT
CASRSGGQSGKLFF
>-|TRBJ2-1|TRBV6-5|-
TGTGCCAGCAGTTACCGGGACATCTCCTACAATGAGCAGTTCTTC
CASSYRDISYNEQFF
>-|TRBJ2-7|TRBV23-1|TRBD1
TGCGCCGCAAGACAGGGCGTCCACGAGCAGTACTTC
CAARQGVHEQYF
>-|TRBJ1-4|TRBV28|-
TGTGCCAGCAGTTTAATGGGGGGGGAAAAACTGTTTTTT
CASSLMGGEKLFF
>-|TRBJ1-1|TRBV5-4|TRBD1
TGTGCCAGCAGCTCTTTAACAGGGGGCGCGAATGAAGCTTTCTTT
CASSSLTGGANEAFF
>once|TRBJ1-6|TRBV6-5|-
TGTGCCAGCAGATGGGACATAAGGGGTTCACCCCTCCACTTT
CASRWDIRGSPLHF
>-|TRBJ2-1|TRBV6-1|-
TGTGCCAGCAGTCCCGTAGCCTACAATGAGCAGTTCTTC
CASSPVAYNEQFF
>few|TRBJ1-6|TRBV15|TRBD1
TGTGCCACCAGCAGGGACACAGGGGTCTCACCCCTCCACTTT
CATSRDTGVSPLHF
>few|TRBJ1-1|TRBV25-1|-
TGTGCCAGCAGGTCACAGGGTGAAGCTTTCTTT
CASRSQGEAFF
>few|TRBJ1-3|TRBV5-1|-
TGCGCCAGCAGCTTGGCTGGCCCCCTGGGGAGTTATGGAAACACCATATATTTT
CASSLAGPLGSYGNTIYF
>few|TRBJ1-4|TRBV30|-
TGTGCCTGGAGCGCGGCAACTAATGAAAAACTGTTTTTT
CAWSAATNEKLFF
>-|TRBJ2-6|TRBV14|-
TGTGCCAGCAGCCAAGATCTTCTGACAGGGGCCAACGTCCTGACTTTC
CASSQDLLTGANVLTF
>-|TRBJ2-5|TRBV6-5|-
TGTGCCAGCAGTTACTCGCCCCGGGAGACCCAGTACTTC
CASSYSPRETQYF
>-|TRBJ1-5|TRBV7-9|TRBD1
TGTGCCAGCAGCGACGACAGGGCGAATCAGCCCCAGCATTTT
CASSDDRANQPQHF
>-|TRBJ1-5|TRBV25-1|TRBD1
TGTGCCAGCAGCCCTCTAGGACAGGGGGCCAGCAATCAGCCCCAGCATTTT
CASSPLGQGASNQPQHF
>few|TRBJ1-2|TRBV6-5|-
TGTGCCAGCACCGCAGGGTTTAGGAACTATGGCTACACCTTC
CASTAGFRNYGYTF
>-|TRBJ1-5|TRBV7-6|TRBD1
TGTGCCAGCAGCTCCACAGGGGATCAGCCCCAGCATTTT
CASSSTGDQPQHF
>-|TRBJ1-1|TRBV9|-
TGTGCCTCTAGCGGGGGGTTCGGGACTGAAGCTTTCTTT
CASSGGFGTEAFF
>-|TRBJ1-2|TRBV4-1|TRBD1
TGCGCCAGCAGCCAAGAGGGACAGGGGCGCTCTGGCTACACCTTC
CASSQEGQGRSGYTF
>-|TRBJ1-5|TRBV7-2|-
TGTGCCAGCAGACCCGGAGGGAGGGGTAGCAATCAGCCCCAGCATTTT
CASRPGGRGSNQPQHF
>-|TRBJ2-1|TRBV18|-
TGTGCCAGCTCACAAGGGAGCAACTACAATGAGCAGTTCTTC
CASSQGSNYNEQFF